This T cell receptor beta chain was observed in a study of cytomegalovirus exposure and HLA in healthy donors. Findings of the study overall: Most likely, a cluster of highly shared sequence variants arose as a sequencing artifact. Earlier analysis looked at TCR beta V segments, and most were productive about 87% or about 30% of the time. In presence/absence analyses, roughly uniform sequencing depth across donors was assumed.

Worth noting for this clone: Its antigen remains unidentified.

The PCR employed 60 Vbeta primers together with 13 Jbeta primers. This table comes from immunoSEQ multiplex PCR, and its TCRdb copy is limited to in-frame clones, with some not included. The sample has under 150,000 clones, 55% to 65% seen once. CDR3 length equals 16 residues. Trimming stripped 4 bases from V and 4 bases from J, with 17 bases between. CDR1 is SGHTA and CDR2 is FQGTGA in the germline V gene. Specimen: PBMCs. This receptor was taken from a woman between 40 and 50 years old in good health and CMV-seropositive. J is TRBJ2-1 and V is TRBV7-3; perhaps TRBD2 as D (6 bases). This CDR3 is CASSSSETAVYNEQFF. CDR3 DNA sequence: TGTGCCAGCAGCTCTAGCGAGACAGCGGTTTACAATGAGCAGTTCTTC.